The 31 T cell receptor beta chains below were found in one sample sequenced in a study of cytomegalovirus exposure and HLA in healthy donors. This PCR relied on a set of 60 Vbeta primers and 13 Jbeta primers. TCRdb's copy holds only in-frame clones and misses some; the assay was immunoSEQ multiplex PCR. The table records some 130,000 clones, about 80% of them present only once. Sequenced input: PBMCs. The receptors were sampled from a young man in good health and CMV-seronegative.

The genes are TRBV7-2 and TRBJ1-1; TRBD1 is a possible D gene (5 bases). Per germline, CDR1 SGHTA and CDR2 FQGNSA. The V end lost 1 base, the J end lost 4 bases, and 13 bases lay between the germline ends. This CDR3 has 15 amino acids. The CDR3 loop is CASSLVWQGTTEAFF. As DNA, the CDR3 is TGTGCCAGCAGCTTAGTGTGGCAGGGTACCACTGAAGCTTTCTTT.

This rearrangement joins TRBV29-1 to TRBJ2-4, with 7 bases matching TRBD2. The V and J ends lost 5 bases and 5 bases, in that order; junction bases with no gene match: 12. Looked up from germline, CDR1 is SQVTM and CDR2 is ANQGSEA. This CDR3 region has 15 residues. CDR3 DNA: TGCAGCGTTCGGGGGTGGGGGGGAAAAGAAAACATTCAGTACTTC. Protein: CSVRGWGGKENIQYF. Filled out from reference TRBV29-1 and TRBJ2-4, the complete variable domain reads SAVISQKPSRDICQRGTSLTIQCQVDSQVTMMFWYRQQPGQSLTLIATANQGSEATYESGFVIDKFPISRPNLTFSTLTVSNMSPEDSSIYLCSVRGWGGKENIQYFGAGTRLSVL.

The rearrangement uses TRBV5-8 and TRBJ2-3, with TRBD2 matching over 8 bases. V lost 4 bases to trimming and J lost 5 bases; unmatched junction nucleotides: 15. The CDR3 contains 17 residues. CDR1 and CDR2 from the germline V gene are SGHTS and YDEGEE. The CDR3 spells CASSKNTGLVPRDTQYF. The CDR3 coding sequence is TGTGCCAGCAGCAAAAACACGGGACTAGTTCCGAGAGATACGCAGTATTTT.

The rearrangement joins TRBV7-6 to TRBJ1-3, with D unresolved. V dropped 7 bases and J dropped 0 bases, with 22 bases sitting between them. The germline gives CDR1 SGHVS, CDR2 FNYEAQ. This CDR3 region has 18 residues. The CDR3 DNA reads TGTGCCAGCACCCCTTCGGGCAGACGGACTAGCTCTGGAAACACCATATATTTT. Its translation: CASTPSGRRTSSGNTIYF.

This clone was picked up a small number of times. The chain combines TRBV15 with TRBJ2-1, with unresolved D. V lost 1 base to trimming and J lost 1 base, with 5 bases between them. There are 14 residues in the CDR3. Germline values: CDR1 LNHNV, CDR2 YYDKDF (reference sequence). CDR3 in amino acids: CATSRGLSYNEQFF. The CDR3 nucleotides read TGTGCCACCAGCAGAGGACTGTCCTACAATGAGCAGTTCTTC.

This clone was seen a few times. The J gene is TRBJ2-5, the V gene TRBV4-3, with 7 positions matching TRBD1. CDR3 length: 15 amino acids. The V gene end was trimmed by 4 bases and the J gene end by 0 bases; junction bases not matched to a gene: 5. Per germline, CDR1 LGHNA and CDR2 YSLEER. The CDR3 protein is CASSPGTADQETQYF. The CDR3 region has the DNA TGCGCCAGCAGCCCTGGGACAGCCGACCAAGAGACCCAGTACTTC.

This chain links TRBV6-1 with TRBJ2-7; 7 nucleotides agree with TRBD1. The CDR3 covers 14 residues. The junction had 12 bases not matched to a gene; V was cut back by 10 bases and J by 3 bases. Germline CDR1 MNHNS, CDR2 SASEGT. The CDR3 protein is CAINLQGPHYEQYF. The CDR3 DNA is TGTGCCATCAATCTACAGGGGCCTCACTACGAGCAGTACTTC.

This rearrangement joins TRBV11-2 to TRBJ1-4, with 7 bases that match TRBD1. Germline V lookup: CDR1 SGHAT, CDR2 FQNNGV. The CDR3 spans 14 residues. Trimming removed 7 bases from V and 7 bases from J; junction bases left unmatched: 9. The DNA of the CDR3 is TGTGCCAGCACATCACAGGGGAGCGGTGAAAAACTGTTTTTT. Translation: CASTSQGSGEKLFF.

This clone was recorded once. The J gene is TRBJ2-2, the V gene TRBV29-1; possibly TRBD1 for D (5 bases). The CDR3 totals 14 residues. In germline, CDR1 is SQVTM, CDR2 ANQGSEA. This CDR3 reads CGAVGRAVTGELFF. In DNA, the CDR3 is TGCGGTGCTGTTGGCAGGGCGGTCACCGGGGAGCTGTTTTTT.

The genes are TRBV20-1 and TRBJ2-5; D not certain. Trimming pared 7 bases from V and 4 bases from J, leaving 7 bases between. Per germline, CDR1 DFQATT and CDR2 SNEGSKA (reference sequence). The length of the CDR3 is 10 residues. CDR3 sequence reads: CSVIGETQYF. DNA for the CDR3: TGCAGTGTGATCGGAGAGACCCAGTACTTC.

This chain connects TRBV27 to TRBJ2-2; 7 nucleotides match TRBD1. The CDR3 runs to 15 residues. Germline V gene data show CDR1 as MNHEY and CDR2 as SMNVEV (reference sequence). With V trimmed by 7 bases and J by 3 bases, 8 bases remained unmatched. The CDR3, as DNA: TGTGCCAGCACCTCAGACAGGGTAGACACCGGGGAGCTGTTTTTT. Amino acids: CASTSDRVDTGELFF.

This chain joins TRBV19 and TRBJ1-4; 10 bases align to TRBD1. The CDR3 is 14 amino acids. Germline V gives CDR1 LNHDA, CDR2 SQIVND (reference sequence). The V gene end was trimmed by 8 bases and the J gene end by 6 bases; junction bases not matched to a gene: 6. CDR3 residues: CASGMTGGYEKLFF. The CDR3 DNA sequence: TGTGCCAGTGGGATGACAGGGGGCTATGAAAAACTGTTTTTT.

V gene TRBV7-9 combines with J gene TRBJ2-1; a weak D match, TRBD2 (5 bases). This CDR3 region has 12 residues. Per germline, CDR1 SEHNR and CDR2 FQNEAQ (reference sequence). The V end lost 4 bases, the J end lost 8 bases, and 9 bases lay between the germline ends. CDR3 in amino acids: CASSSDGDEQFF. For the CDR3, the DNA is TGTGCCAGCAGCTCAGACGGGGATGAGCAGTTCTTC.

The V call is TRBV7-2, the J call TRBJ1-2; TRBD1 is a possible D gene (6 bases). CDR1 and CDR2 from the germline V gene are SGHTA and FQGNSA. Trimming stripped 1 base from V and 4 bases from J, with 25 bases between. The CDR3 contains 19 residues. CDR3 amino acids: CASSLGWVPGQPFVYGYTF. In DNA, the CDR3 is TGTGCCAGCAGCTTAGGATGGGTGCCAGGACAGCCGTTCGTCTATGGCTACACCTTC.

The gene calls are TRBV4-3 and TRBJ2-7; TRBD2 matches at 9 bases. Germline CDR1 is LGHNA and CDR2 is YSLEER. The CDR3 sequence is 16 residues long. The V segment lost 3 bases and the J segment 3 bases; nucleotides outside the gene matches: 9. Here the CDR3 reads CASSQDVAGVGYEQYF. In DNA, the CDR3 is TGCGCCAGCAGCCAGGATGTAGCGGGAGTGGGCTACGAGCAGTACTTC.

A word on this clone: Other DNA sequences within the sample encode an identical CDR3. The V gene is TRBV19, the J gene TRBJ1-1; D might be TRBD1 (6 bases). Germline V lookup: CDR1 LNHDA, CDR2 SQIVND (reference sequence). Trimming removed 3 bases from V and 8 bases from J, with 10 bases in between. This CDR3 is built from 12 residues. For the CDR3, the DNA is TGTGCCAGTAGTATGAGAGGGACAGAAGCTTTCTTT. Its protein product is CASSMRGTEAFF.

CDR3 protein: CASSNPGQPIREAFF. As DNA, the CDR3 is TGTGCCAGCAGCAACCCGGGACAGCCGATCCGTGAAGCTTTCTTT. V gene TRBV5-4 combines with J gene TRBJ1-1, with TRBD1 matching 7 bases. The CDR3 is 15 residues long. Trimming at V came to 4 bases and at J to 7 bases, leaving 13 bases not matched to a gene. In germline, CDR1 is SGHNT, CDR2 YYREEE (reference sequence).

CDR3: CASSFGRGGYTF. The CDR3 DNA reads TGCGCCAGCAGCTTCGGCAGAGGTGGCTACACCTTC. The chain couples TRBV5-1 to TRBJ1-2; no reliable D call. Trimming took 2 bases from V and 7 from J, leaving 9 bases between them. Germline assignment: CDR1 SGHRS and CDR2 YFSETQ. This CDR3 region has 12 residues.

V is TRBV30 and J is TRBJ2-3, with 14 bases fitting TRBD2. Germline V gene data show CDR1 as GTSNPN and CDR2 as SVGIG (reference sequence). The CDR3 is made up of 17 amino acids. With V trimmed by 3 bases and J by 0 bases, 5 bases remained unmatched. CDR3 in amino acids: CAWSPGLAGASTDTQYF. CDR3 DNA sequence: TGTGCCTGGAGCCCGGGACTAGCGGGGGCTAGCACAGATACGCAGTATTTT.

The rearrangement uses TRBV7-9 and TRBJ2-7; D may be TRBD1 (5 bases). This CDR3 has 15 amino acids. V was shortened by 0 bases and J by 3 bases, with 12 bases between the two germline ends. CDR1 is SEHNR and CDR2 is FQNEAQ in the germline V gene (reference sequence). CDR3: CASSLAQGDLYEQYF. The CDR3 DNA follows: TGTGCCAGCAGCTTAGCGCAGGGTGACCTCTACGAGCAGTACTTC.

The rearrangement uses TRBV9 and TRBJ2-7; D ambiguous. Trimming took off 4 bases at V and 1 base at J, with 9 bases between the two ends. This CDR3 contains 13 residues. Germline CDR1 reads SGDLS; CDR2 reads YYNGEE. Here the CDR3 DNA reads TGTGCCAGCAGCCGAGCCCTTTCCTACGAGCAGTACTTC. This translates into CASSRALSYEQYF.

The chain combines TRBV29-1 with TRBJ2-1; 8 nucleotides match TRBD2. The CDR3 runs to 15 residues. CDR1 SQVTM and CDR2 ANQGSEA come from the germline V gene. V dropped 8 bases and J dropped 7; count of bases not matched to a gene: 16. This CDR3 reads CSSYTGGPLWNEQFF. The CDR3 bases are TGCAGCTCTTACACGGGAGGGCCTTTGTGGAATGAGCAGTTCTTC.

The CDR3 sequence: CASSPSGQGLIYEQYF. CDR3 in DNA: TGTGCCAGCTCACCATCGGGACAGGGGTTAATCTACGAGCAGTACTTC. This chain connects TRBV18 to TRBJ2-7; 10 bases map to TRBD1. V shed 2 bases and J 3 bases; nucleotides not matched to a gene: 7. CDR3 size: 16 residues. CDR1 and CDR2 (germline): KGHSH, LQKENI. Using reference TRBV18 and TRBJ2-7 for the parts outside the CDR3, the full variable domain is NAGVMQNPRHLVRRRGQEARLRCSPMKGHSHVYWYRQLPEEGLKFMVYLQKENIIDESGMPKERFSAEFPKEGPSILRIQQVVRGDSAAYFCASSPSGQGLIYEQYFGPGTRLTVT.

The chain is built from TRBV5-5 and TRBJ1-3; no firm D call. Germline V CDR1 and CDR2: SGHKS, YYEKEE (reference sequence). V was trimmed by 0 bases and J by 8 bases, leaving 12 bases between them. This CDR3 is 14 amino acids long. CDR3 protein: CASSLVSAGDTIYF. DNA for the CDR3: TGTGCCAGCAGCTTGGTTAGTGCAGGTGACACCATATATTTT.

As for this clone: This specimen includes other DNA sequences encoding the same CDR3. The genes are TRBV5-1 and TRBJ2-1; tentatively, D is TRBD2 (5 bases). The ends were cut back, 4 bases at V and 7 bases at J, with 12 bases in the middle. Germline CDR1 is SGHRS and CDR2 is YFSETQ. There are 13 residues in the CDR3. CDR3 protein: CASSPTGLNEQFF. The CDR3 DNA reads TGCGCCAGCAGCCCTACGGGGTTAAATGAGCAGTTCTTC. Full variable domain (missing parts from reference TRBV5-1 and TRBJ2-1): KAGVTQTPRYLIKTRGQQVTLSCSPISGHRSVSWYQQTPGQGLQFLFEYFSETQRNKGNFPGRFSGRQFSNSRSEMNVSTLELGDSALYLCASSPTGLNEQFFGPGTRLTVL.

The V call is TRBV2, the J call TRBJ1-4; D perhaps matches TRBD1 (5 bases). The CDR3 sequence is 15 residues long. The ends were cut back, 6 bases at V and 4 bases at J, with 15 bases in the middle. In germline, CDR1 is SNHLY, CDR2 FYNNEI. This chain's CDR3 is CASRQDGGFNEKLFF. In nucleotides, the CDR3 is TGTGCCAGCAGGCAAGACGGGGGGTTTAATGAAAAACTGTTTTTT.

J is TRBJ2-7 and V is TRBV28; possibly TRBD1 for D (5 bases). Trimming removed 3 bases from V and 9 bases from J, with 15 bases in between. This CDR3 region has 13 residues. CDR1 MDHEN and CDR2 SYDVKM come from the germline V gene. CDR3 protein: CASSFQGTTAQYF. The CDR3 nucleotides read TGTGCCAGCAGTTTTCAGGGCACTACGGCGCAGTACTTC.

V is TRBV10-3 and J is TRBJ2-7; 9 bases line up with TRBD1. Germline V gene lookup returns CDR1 ENHRY and CDR2 SYGVKD. V was clipped by 4 bases and J by 2 bases; unmatched bases: 6. This CDR3 spans 15 amino acids. The CDR3: CAISAWDRAPYEQYF. As DNA, the CDR3 is TGTGCCATCAGTGCTTGGGACAGGGCCCCCTACGAGCAGTACTTC.

V gene TRBV7-9 combines with J gene TRBJ2-7, with TRBD1 matching over 7 bases. CDR3 length: 15 residues. Germline assignment: CDR1 SEHNR and CDR2 FQNEAQ (reference sequence). V lost 2 bases and J lost 3; bases outside the gene matches: 7. CDR3 bases: TGTGCCAGCAGCTTACTTCCAGGGGGTGTCTACGAGCAGTACTTC. The encoded protein is CASSLLPGGVYEQYF.

This chain uses TRBV9 with TRBJ2-7; 10 positions match TRBD2. V gave up 3 bases and J gave up 3 bases; unmatched junction bases: 3. The CDR3 runs to 14 residues. CDR1 and CDR2 (germline): SGDLS, YYNGEE. Here the CDR3 DNA reads TGTGCCAGCAGCGCGAGCGGGAGGGACTACGAGCAGTACTTC. It yields the protein CASSASGRDYEQYF.

J is TRBJ1-1 and V is TRBV29-1; a weak D match, TRBD1 (5 bases). This CDR3 spans 14 amino acids. Germline loops: CDR1 SQVTM, CDR2 ANQGSEA. V was trimmed by 7 bases and J by 0 bases, leaving 15 bases between them. For the CDR3, the DNA is TGCAGCGGGATGACAGTCTCCATGAACACTGAAGCTTTCTTT. It is translated as CSGMTVSMNTEAFF.